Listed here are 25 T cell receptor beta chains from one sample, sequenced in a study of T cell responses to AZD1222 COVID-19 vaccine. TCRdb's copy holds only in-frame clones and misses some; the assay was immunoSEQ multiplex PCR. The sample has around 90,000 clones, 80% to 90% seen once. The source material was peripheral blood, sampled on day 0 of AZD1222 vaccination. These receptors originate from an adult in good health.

The CDR3 sequence is CASLVGDSSTDTQYF. The DNA of the CDR3 is TGTGCCTCCCTTGTGGGGGACAGCAGCACAGATACGCAGTATTTT. This chain links TRBV6-5 with TRBJ2-3; the match to TRBD1 covers 7 bases. J was trimmed by 0 bases and V by 11 bases; bases with no gene match: 11. Germline V gene lookup returns CDR1 MNHEY and CDR2 SVGAGI. The CDR3 extends over 15 amino acids.

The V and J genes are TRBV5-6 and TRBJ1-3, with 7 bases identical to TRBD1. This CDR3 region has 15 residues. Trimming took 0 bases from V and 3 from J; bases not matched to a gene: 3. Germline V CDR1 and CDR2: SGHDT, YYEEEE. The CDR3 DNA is TGTGCCAGCAGCTTGGAGGGGGCACATGGAAACACCATATATTTT. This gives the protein CASSLEGAHGNTIYF. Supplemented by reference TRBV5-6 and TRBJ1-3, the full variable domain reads DAGVTQSPTHLIKTRGQQVTLRCSPKSGHDTVSWYQQALGQGPQFIFQYYEEEERQRGNFPDRFSGHQFPNYSSELNVNALLLGDSALYLCASSLEGAHGNTIYFGEGSWLTVV.

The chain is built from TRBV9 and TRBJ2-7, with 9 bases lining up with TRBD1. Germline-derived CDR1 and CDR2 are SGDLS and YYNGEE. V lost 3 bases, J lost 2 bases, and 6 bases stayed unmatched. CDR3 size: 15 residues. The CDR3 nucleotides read TGTGCCAGCAGCGGCAAACAGGGGGCACCCTACGAGCAGTACTTC. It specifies CASSGKQGAPYEQYF.

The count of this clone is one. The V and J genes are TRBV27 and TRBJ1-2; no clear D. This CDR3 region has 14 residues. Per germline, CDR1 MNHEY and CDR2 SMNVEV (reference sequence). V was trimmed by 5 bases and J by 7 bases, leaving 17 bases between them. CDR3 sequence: CASSGGPAESGYTF. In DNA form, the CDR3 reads TGTGCCAGCAGTGGCGGGCCTGCCGAAAGTGGCTACACCTTC.

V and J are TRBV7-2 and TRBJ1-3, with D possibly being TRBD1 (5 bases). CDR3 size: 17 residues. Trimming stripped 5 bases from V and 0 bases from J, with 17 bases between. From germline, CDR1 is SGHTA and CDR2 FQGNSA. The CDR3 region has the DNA TGTGCCAGCAGCCCGGGGCCGACACCTGGCTCTGGAAACACCATATATTTT. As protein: CASSPGPTPGSGNTIYF.

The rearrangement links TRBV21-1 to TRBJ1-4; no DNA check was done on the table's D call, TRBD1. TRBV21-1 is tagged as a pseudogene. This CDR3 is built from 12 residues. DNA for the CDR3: TGTGCCAGCATACAGGCGGAAGAAAAACTGTTTTTT. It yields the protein CASIQAEEKLFF.

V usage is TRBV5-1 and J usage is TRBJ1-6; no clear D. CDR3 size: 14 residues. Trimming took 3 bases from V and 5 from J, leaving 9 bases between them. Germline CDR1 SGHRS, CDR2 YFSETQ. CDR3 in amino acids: CASSSGINNSPLHF. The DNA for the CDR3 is TGCGCCAGCAGCTCCGGGATCAATAATTCACCCCTCCACTTT.

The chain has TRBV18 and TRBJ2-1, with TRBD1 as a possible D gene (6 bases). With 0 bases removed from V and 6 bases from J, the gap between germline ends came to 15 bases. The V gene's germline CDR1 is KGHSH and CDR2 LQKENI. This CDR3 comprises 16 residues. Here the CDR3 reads CASSPPTGKEFNEQFF. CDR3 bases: TGTGCCAGCTCACCACCTACAGGGAAAGAGTTCAATGAGCAGTTCTTC.

CDR3 nucleotides: TGTGCCTGGAGCAAGGCAAATCACAGAGTCCTAGTGGAGACCCAGTACTTC. Protein: CAWSKANHRVLVETQYF. V usage is TRBV30 and J usage is TRBJ2-5, with D unclear. The germline V gene has CDR1 GTSNPN and CDR2 SVGIG (reference sequence). Trimming shortened V by 3 bases and J by 5 bases, and 25 bases separated the two germline ends. This CDR3 contains 17 residues.

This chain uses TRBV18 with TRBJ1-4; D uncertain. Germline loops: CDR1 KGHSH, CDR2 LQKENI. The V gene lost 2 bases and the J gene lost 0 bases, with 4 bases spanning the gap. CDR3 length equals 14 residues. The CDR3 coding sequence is TGTGCCAGCTCACCATCTGCAACTAATGAAAAACTGTTTTTT. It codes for CASSPSATNEKLFF.

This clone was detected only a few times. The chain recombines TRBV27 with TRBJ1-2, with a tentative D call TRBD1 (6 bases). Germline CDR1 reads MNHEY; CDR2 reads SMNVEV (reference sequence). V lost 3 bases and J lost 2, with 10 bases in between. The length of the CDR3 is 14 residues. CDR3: CASSLGTGNYGYTF. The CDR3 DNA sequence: TGTGCCAGCAGTTTGGGAACAGGGAACTATGGCTACACCTTC.

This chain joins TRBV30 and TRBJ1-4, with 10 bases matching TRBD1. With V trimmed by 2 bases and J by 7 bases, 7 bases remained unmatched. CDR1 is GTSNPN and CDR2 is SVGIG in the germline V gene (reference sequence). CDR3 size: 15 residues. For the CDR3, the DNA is TGTGCCTGGAGTATTGGGACAGGGGAGGGTGAAAAACTGTTTTTT. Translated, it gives CAWSIGTGEGEKLFF.

CDR3 sequence: CASSWTGAANYGYTF. CDR3 DNA: TGTGCCAGCAGTTGGACAGGCGCCGCTAACTATGGCTACACCTTC. The V gene is TRBV6-2 or TRBV6-3, the J gene TRBJ1-2; 7 nucleotides line up with TRBD1. This CDR3 is 15 amino acids long. V trimming: 4 bases; J trimming: 0 bases; junction bases outside the gene matches: 5. CDR1 and CDR2 from the germline V gene are MNHEY and SVGEGT.

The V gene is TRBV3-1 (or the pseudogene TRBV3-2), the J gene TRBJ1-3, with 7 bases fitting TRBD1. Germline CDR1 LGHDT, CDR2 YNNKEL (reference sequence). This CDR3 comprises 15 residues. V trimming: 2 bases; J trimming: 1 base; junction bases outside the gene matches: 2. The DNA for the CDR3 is TGTGCCAGCAGCCAAACCAGGGGGTCTGGAAACACCATATATTTT. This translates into CASSQTRGSGNTIYF.

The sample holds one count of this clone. CDR3 bases: TGTGCCAGCAGCCCCACCGCTTACTACCAAGAGACCCAGTACTTC. It translates to CASSPTAYYQETQYF. This chain joins TRBV7-2 and TRBJ2-5; the D is unclear. This CDR3 contains 15 residues. Trimming took off 5 bases at V and 0 bases at J, with 13 bases between the two ends. The germline V gene has CDR1 SGHTA and CDR2 FQGNSA. Based on the CDR3 plus reference TRBV7-2 and TRBJ2-5, the full variable domain is GAGVSQSPSNKVTEKGKDVELRCDPISGHTALYWYRQSLGQGLEFLIYFQGNSAPDKSGLPSDRFSAERTGGSVSTLTIQRTQQEDSAVYLCASSPTAYYQETQYFGPGTRLLVL.

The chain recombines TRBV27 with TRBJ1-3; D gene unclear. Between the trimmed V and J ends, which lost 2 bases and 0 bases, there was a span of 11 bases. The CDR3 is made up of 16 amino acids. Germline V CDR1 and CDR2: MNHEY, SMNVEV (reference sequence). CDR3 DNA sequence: TGTGCCAGCAGTTTAGTCCCCCCGAACTCTGGAAACACCATATATTTT. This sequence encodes CASSLVPPNSGNTIYF.

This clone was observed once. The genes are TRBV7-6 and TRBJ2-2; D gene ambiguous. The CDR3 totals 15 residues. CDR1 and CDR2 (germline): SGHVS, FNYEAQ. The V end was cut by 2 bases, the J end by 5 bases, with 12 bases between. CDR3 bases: TGTGCCAGCAGCTTACTCGCGCGGCGGACCGGGGAGCTGTTTTTT. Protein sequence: CASSLLARRTGELFF.

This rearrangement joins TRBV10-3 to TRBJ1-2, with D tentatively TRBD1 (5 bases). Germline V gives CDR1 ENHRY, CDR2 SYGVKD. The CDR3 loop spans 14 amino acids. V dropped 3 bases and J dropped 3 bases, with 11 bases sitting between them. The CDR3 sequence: CAISEGQGDYGYTF. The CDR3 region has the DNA TGTGCCATCAGTGAAGGGCAGGGAGACTATGGCTACACCTTC.

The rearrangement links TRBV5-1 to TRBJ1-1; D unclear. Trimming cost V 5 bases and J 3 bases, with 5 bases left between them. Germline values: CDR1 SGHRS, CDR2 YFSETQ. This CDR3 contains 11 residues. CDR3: CASRHDTEAFF. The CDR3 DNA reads TGCGCCAGCAGACACGACACTGAAGCTTTCTTT.

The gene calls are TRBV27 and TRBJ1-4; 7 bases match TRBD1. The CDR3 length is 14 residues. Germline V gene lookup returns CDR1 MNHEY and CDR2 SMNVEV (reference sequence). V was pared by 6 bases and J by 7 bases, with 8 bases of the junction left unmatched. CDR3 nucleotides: TGTGCCAGCAGCCGAGACAGGGAAGGTGAAAAACTGTTTTTT. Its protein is CASSRDREGEKLFF.

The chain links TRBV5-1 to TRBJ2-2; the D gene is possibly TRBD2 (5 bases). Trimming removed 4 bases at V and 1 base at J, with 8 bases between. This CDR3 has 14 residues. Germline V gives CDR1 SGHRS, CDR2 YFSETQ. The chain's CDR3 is CASSPGMNTGELFF. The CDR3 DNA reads TGCGCCAGCAGCCCGGGGATGAACACCGGGGAGCTGTTTTTT.

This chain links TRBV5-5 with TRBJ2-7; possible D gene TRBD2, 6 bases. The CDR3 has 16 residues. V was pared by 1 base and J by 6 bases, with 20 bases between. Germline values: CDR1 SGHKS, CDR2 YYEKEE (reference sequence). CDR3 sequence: CASSLQLGGRRGEQYF. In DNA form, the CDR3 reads TGTGCCAGCAGCTTGCAGTTGGGGGGAAGGCGGGGCGAGCAGTACTTC. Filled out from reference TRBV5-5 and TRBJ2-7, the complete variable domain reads DAGVTQSPTHLIKTRGQQVTLRCSPISGHKSVSWYQQVLGQGPQFIFQYYEKEERGRGNFPDRFSARQFPNYSSELNVNALLLGDSALYLCASSLQLGGRRGEQYFGPGTRLTVT.

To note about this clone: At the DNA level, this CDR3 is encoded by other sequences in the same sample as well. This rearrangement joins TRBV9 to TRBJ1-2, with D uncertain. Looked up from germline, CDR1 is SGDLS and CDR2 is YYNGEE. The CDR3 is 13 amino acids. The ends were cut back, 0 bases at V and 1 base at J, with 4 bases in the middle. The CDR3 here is CASSVDGNYGYTF. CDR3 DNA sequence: TGTGCCAGCAGCGTAGACGGTAACTATGGCTACACCTTC.

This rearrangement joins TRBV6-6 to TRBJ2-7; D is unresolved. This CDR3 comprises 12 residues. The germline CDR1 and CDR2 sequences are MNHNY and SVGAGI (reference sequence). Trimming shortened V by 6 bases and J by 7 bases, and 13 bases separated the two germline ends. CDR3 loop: CASSLGTTEQYF. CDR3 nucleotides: TGTGCCAGCAGCCTGGGAACTACGGAGCAGTACTTC.

Written as DNA, the CDR3 is TGTGCCTGGAGTGTACTCGGTGAAGCTTTCTTT. Its protein is CAWSVLGEAFF. The chain recombines TRBV30 with TRBJ1-1; D is undetermined. Trimming took 0 bases from V and 7 from J, leaving 6 bases between them. CDR1 and CDR2 from the germline V gene are GTSNPN and SVGIG (reference sequence). The CDR3 extends over 11 amino acids.